The source of this TCR beta chain is a study of vaccination effects on CD4 cells after COVID-19. Sequencing was performed with immunoSEQ multiplex PCR; in TCRdb, only in-frame clones are kept and a portion is missing. The data show fewer than 40,000 clones, about 73% seen once. With respect to this clone: Its antigen is undetermined.

Notes on the study in general: Within healthy vaccinees, only 1 of 255 vaccine-induced clones displayed cross-reactivity with common cold coronaviruses.

Culture lasted 10 days before CD4+ T cell isolation. Material: CD4+ T cells from PBMCs cultured without peptide, obtained before COVID-19 vaccination. This TCR was recovered from a human donor who received a COVID-19 vaccine.

CDR3 in DNA: TGCGCCAGCAGGCCTGGGTTGGAAGAGACCCAGTACTTC. Amino acid sequence: CASRPGLEETQYF. V is TRBV5-1 and J is TRBJ2-5; no firm D call. CDR1 and CDR2 (germline): SGHRS, YFSETQ. V was trimmed by 5 bases and J by 3 bases, leaving 11 bases between them. This CDR3 has 13 residues.